This T cell receptor (beta chain) originates from a study of blood T cell repertoires in COVID-19 (TCRdb year 2020). Context from the whole study: Samples from collaborators originated in the United States, Italy and Spain and spanned both the acute and convalescent phases of COVID-19. The prospective study material was composed of cDNA or gDNA derived from T cells, B-cell-depleted T cells, or PBMCs. Deeply sampled blood TCRbeta repertoires from subjects exposed to, actively infected with, or recovered from COVID-19 were included in the dataset. The repertoires were released in a freely available public database meant as a resource for research on the immune response to SARS-CoV-2. The samples were drawn from two sources: the first 160 participants of the ongoing ImmuneRACE study, and 1,000 to 1,500 subjects contributed by 6 global collaborators. Nearly every sample came with metadata listing a de-identified subject ID, COVID-19 status, age in years and sex. Where available, HLA class I and class II types were obtained from metadata supplied by the sample provider rather than from assay-based typing.

One collaborating source in Seattle enrolled patients while the patients were actively infected and followed the patients over time throughout the course of disease. The collaborating institutions used their own protocols to collect whole blood in K2EDTA tubes. For TCRbeta analysis, collaborators shipped samples as frozen whole blood, isolated PBMCs, or DNA extracted from either of those sample types. The study at large found these results: The quantity of clinical and demographic metadata differed by source and by participant and was supplied without curation.

For this clone: There is no known antigen for this receptor. The record has no base qualities; no much larger clone is one base away.

TCRbeta CDR3 regions were amplified from genomic DNA by means of the immunoSEQ Assay, a bias-controlled multiplex PCR. Per the authors' processing: Nucleated cell counts per sample were estimated from amplification of reference gene primers within the assay. To quantify the absolute abundance of each unique TCRbeta CDR3 rearrangement, sequence reads were collapsed and filtered. For each sample, productive Simpson clonality was calculated as the square root of Simpson's diversity index across productive rearrangements. TCRdb obtained this table from immuneACCESS and retained in-frame rearrangements with V and J assigned. These tables miss some clones; where compared with another copy, unresolved V genes account for less than half of the shortfall, and the remainder is unexplained. V and J calls and clone size are given by that table; D and trimming were obtained from the DNA. The sample table holds fewer than 200,000 clones, of which roughly 76% were seen once. The leading ten clones occupy about 12% of the sample.

The V end loses 1 base and the J end loses 0 bases, and a stretch of 6 bases separates them. The CDR3 runs 14 residues from the cysteine to the phenylalanine. Solely the CDR3 DNA is kept, with 42 bases framed from the first base. CDR1 and CDR2 are read off the germline V gene as SGDLS and YYNGEE. The sequence joins TRBV9 to TRBJ2-3; TRBD2 is possibly the D segment (5 matching bases). This TCR came from an elderly woman with COVID-19, enrolled during active disease. The sample taken for sequencing was peripheral blood. The DNA is TGTGCCAGCAGCGTATGGACTAGCACAGATACGCAGTATTTT. Translated, this gives CASSVWTSTDTQYF.